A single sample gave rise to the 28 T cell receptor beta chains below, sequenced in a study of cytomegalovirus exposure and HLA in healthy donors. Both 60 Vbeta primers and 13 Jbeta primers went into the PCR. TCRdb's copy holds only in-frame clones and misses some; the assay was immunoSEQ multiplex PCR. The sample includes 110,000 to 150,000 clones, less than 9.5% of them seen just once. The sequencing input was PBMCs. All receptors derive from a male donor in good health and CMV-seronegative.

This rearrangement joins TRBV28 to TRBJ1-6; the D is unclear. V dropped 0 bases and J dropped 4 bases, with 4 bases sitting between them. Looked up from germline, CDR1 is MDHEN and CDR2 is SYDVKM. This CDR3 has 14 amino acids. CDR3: CASSLWRYNSPLHF. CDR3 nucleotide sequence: TGTGCCAGCAGTTTATGGAGGTATAATTCACCCCTCCACTTT. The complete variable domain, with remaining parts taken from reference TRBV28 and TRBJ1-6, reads DVKVTQSSRYLVKRTGEKVFLECVQDMDHENMFWYRQDPGLGLRLIYFSYDVKMKEKGDIPEGYSVSREKKERFSLILESASTNQTSMYLCASSLWRYNSPLHFGNGTRLTVT.

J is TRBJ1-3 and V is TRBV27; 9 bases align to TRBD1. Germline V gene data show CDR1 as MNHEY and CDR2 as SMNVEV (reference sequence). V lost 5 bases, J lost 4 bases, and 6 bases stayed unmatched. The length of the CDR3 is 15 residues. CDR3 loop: CASSTTGGRGNTIYF. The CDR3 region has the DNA TGTGCCAGCAGTACGACAGGGGGTAGAGGAAACACCATATATTTT.

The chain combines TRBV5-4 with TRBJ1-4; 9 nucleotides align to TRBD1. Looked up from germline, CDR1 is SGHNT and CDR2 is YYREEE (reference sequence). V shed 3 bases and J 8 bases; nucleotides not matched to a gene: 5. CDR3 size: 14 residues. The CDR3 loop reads CASSWGQGEEKLFF. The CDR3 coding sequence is TGTGCCAGCAGCTGGGGACAGGGAGAGGAAAAACTGTTTTTT.

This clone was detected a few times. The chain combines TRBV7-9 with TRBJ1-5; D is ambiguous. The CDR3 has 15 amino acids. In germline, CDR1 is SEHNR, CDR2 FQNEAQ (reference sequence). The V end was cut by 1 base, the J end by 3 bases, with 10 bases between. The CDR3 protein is CASSLGELNNQPQHF. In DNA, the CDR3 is TGTGCCAGCAGCTTAGGCGAGCTAAACAATCAGCCCCAGCATTTT. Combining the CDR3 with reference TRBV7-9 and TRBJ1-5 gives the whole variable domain DTGVSQNPRHKITKRGQNVTFRCDPISEHNRLYWYRQTLGQGPEFLTYFQNEAQLEKSRLLSDRFSAERPKGSFSTLEIQRTEQGDSAMYLCASSLGELNNQPQHFGDGTRLSIL.

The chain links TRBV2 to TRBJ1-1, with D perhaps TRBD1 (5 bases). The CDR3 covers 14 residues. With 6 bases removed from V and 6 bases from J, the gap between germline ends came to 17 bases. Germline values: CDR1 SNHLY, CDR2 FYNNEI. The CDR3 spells CASSSVGGVPEAFF. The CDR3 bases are TGTGCCAGCAGCTCCGTGGGGGGGGTTCCTGAAGCTTTCTTT.

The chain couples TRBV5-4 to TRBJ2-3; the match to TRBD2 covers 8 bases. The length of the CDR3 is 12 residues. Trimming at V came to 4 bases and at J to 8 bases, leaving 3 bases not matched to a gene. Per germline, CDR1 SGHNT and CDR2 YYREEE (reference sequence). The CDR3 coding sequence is TGTGCCAGCAGCGCCGGGGGGGCTACGCAGTATTTT. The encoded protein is CASSAGGATQYF.

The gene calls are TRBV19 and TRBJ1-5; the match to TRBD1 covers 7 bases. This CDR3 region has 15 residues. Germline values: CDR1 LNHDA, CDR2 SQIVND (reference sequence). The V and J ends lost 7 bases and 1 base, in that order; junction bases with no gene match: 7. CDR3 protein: CASIEQGGSNQPQHF. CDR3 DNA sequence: TGTGCCAGTATCGAGCAGGGGGGAAGCAATCAGCCCCAGCATTTT. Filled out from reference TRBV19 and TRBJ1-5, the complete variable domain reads DGGITQSPKYLFRKEGQNVTLSCEQNLNHDAMYWYRQDPGQGLRLIYYSQIVNDFQKGDIAEGYSVSREKKESFPLTVTSAQKNPTAFYLCASIEQGGSNQPQHFGDGTRLSIL.

CDR3 in amino acids: CASSSTGVTGELFF. The CDR3 region has the DNA TGTGCCAGCAGTTCGACAGGGGTTACCGGGGAGCTGTTTTTT. The V and J genes are TRBV6-5 and TRBJ2-2; 8 positions match TRBD1. V lost 4 bases, J lost 5 bases, and 3 bases stayed unmatched. The germline gives CDR1 MNHEY, CDR2 SVGAGI. The CDR3 consists of 14 residues.

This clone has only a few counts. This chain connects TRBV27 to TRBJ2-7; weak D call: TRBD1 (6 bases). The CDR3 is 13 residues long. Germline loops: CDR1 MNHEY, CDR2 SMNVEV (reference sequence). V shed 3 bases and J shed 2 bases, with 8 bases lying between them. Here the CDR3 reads CASSFGQPYEQYF. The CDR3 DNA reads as TGTGCCAGCAGTTTTGGACAGCCCTACGAGCAGTACTTC.

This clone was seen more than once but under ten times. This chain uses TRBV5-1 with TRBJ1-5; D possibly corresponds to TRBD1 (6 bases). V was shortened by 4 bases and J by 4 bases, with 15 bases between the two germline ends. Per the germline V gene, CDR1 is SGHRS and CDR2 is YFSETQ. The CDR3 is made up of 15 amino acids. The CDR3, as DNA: TGCGCCAGCAGCCCGGACGGGACATCAAATCAGCCCCAGCATTTT. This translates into CASSPDGTSNQPQHF. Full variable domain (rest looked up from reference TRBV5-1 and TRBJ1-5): KAGVTQTPRYLIKTRGQQVTLSCSPISGHRSVSWYQQTPGQGLQFLFEYFSETQRNKGNFPGRFSGRQFSNSRSEMNVSTLELGDSALYLCASSPDGTSNQPQHFGDGTRLSIL.

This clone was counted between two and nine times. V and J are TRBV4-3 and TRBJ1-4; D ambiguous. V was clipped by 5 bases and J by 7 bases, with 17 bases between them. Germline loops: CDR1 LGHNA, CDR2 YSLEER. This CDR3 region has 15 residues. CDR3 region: CASSAAAAVGEKLFF. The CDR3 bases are TGCGCCAGCAGCGCCGCGGCGGCGGTGGGTGAAAAACTGTTTTTT.

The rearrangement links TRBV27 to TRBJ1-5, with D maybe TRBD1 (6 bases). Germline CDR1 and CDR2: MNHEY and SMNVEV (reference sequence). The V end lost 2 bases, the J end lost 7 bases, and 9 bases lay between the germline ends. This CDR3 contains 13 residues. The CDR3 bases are TGTGCCAGCAGTTTACAGGGGCCCCAGCCCCAGCATTTT. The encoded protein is CASSLQGPQPQHF.

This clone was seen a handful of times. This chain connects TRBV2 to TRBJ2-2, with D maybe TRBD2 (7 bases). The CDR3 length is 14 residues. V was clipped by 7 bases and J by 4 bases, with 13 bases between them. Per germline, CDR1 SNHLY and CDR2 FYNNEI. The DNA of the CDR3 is TGTGCCAGCAAGCACAGGGAGGGCACCGGGGAGCTGTTTTTT. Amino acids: CASKHREGTGELFF. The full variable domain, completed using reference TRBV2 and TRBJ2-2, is EPEVTQTPSHQVTQMGQEVILRCVPISNHLYFYWYRQILGQKVEFLVSFYNNEISEKSEIFDDQFSVERPDGSNFTLKIRSTKLEDSAMYFCASKHREGTGELFFGEGSRLTVL.

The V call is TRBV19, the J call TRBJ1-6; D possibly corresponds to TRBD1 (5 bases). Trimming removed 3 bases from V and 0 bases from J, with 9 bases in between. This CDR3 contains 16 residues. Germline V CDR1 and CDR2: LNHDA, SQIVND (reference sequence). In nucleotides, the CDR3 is TGTGCCAGTAGTATCACAGGTCTCTCCTATAATTCACCCCTCCACTTT. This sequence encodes CASSITGLSYNSPLHF. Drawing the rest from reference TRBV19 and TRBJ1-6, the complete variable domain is DGGITQSPKYLFRKEGQNVTLSCEQNLNHDAMYWYRQDPGQGLRLIYYSQIVNDFQKGDIAEGYSVSREKKESFPLTVTSAQKNPTAFYLCASSITGLSYNSPLHFGNGTRLTVT.

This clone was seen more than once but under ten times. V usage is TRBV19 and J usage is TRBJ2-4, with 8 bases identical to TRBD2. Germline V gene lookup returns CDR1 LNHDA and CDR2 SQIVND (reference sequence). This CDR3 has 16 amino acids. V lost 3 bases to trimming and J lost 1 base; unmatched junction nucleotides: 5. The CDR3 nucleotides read TGTGCCAGTAGTATCGGTCGGGGGGGGGCCAAAAACATTCAGTACTTC. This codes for CASSIGRGGAKNIQYF.

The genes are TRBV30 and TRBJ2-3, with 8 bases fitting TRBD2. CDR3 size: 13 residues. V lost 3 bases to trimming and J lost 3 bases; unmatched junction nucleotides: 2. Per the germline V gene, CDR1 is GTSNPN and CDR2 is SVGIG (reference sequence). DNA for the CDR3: TGTGCCTGGAGCCGCGGGAGGACAGATACGCAGTATTTT. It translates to CAWSRGRTDTQYF.

The CDR3 loop reads CASSLTGSGANVLTF. The CDR3 DNA follows: TGTGCCAGCAGCTTAACAGGGTCTGGGGCCAACGTCCTGACTTTC. J is TRBJ2-6 and V is TRBV7-9, with D perhaps TRBD1 (6 bases). CDR3 length equals 15 residues. V lost 2 bases and J 1 base, leaving 6 bases between the germline ends. Germline lookup yields CDR1 SEHNR and CDR2 FQNEAQ (reference sequence).

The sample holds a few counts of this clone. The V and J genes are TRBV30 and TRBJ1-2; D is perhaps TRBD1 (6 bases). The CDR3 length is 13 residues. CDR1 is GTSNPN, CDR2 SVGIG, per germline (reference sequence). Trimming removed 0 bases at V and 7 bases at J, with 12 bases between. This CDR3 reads CAWSVVRGGGYTF. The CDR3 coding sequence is TGTGCCTGGAGTGTAGTCAGGGGTGGTGGCTACACCTTC.

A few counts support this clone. CDR3 sequence: CASSFRQGSETQYF. Written as DNA, the CDR3 is TGTGCCAGCAGCTTTCGACAGGGGTCCGAGACCCAGTACTTC. The V and J genes are TRBV7-2 and TRBJ2-5, with TRBD1 identical over 8 bases. After removal of 3 bases from V and 5 bases from J, the junction contained 5 bases not matched to a gene. Looked up from germline, CDR1 is SGHTA and CDR2 is FQGNSA. CDR3 length: 14 amino acids.

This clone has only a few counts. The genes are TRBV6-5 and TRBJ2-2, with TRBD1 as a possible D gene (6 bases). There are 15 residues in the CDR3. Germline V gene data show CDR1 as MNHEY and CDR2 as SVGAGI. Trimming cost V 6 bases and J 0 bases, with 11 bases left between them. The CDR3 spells CASSRQASNTGELFF. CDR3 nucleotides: TGTGCCAGCAGCCGACAGGCTTCGAACACCGGGGAGCTGTTTTTT.

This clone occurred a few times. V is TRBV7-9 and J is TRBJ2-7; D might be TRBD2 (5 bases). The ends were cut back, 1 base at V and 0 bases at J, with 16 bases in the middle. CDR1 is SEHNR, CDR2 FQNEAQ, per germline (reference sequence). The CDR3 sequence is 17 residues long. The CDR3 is CASSLETAGGTSYEQYF. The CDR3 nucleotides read TGTGCCAGCAGCTTAGAAACCGCTGGAGGCACCTCCTACGAGCAGTACTTC.

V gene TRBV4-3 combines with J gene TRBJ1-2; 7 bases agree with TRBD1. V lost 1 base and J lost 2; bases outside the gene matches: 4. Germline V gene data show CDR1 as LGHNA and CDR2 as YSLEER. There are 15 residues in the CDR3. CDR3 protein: CASSQVPQGNYGYTF. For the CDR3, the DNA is TGCGCCAGCAGCCAAGTACCACAGGGGAACTATGGCTACACCTTC.

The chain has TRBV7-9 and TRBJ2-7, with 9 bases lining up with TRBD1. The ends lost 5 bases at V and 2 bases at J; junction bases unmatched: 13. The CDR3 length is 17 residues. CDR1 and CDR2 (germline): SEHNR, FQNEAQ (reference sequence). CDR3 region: CASSSDPGQGIPYEQYF. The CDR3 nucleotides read TGTGCCAGCAGCAGCGACCCGGGACAGGGAATACCCTACGAGCAGTACTTC.

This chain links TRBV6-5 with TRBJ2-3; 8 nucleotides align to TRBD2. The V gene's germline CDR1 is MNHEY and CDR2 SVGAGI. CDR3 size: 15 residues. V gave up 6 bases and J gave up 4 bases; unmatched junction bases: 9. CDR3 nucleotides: TGTGCCAGCAGCTCGGGAGGGCAGCGGTCAGATACGCAGTATTTT. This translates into CASSSGGQRSDTQYF.

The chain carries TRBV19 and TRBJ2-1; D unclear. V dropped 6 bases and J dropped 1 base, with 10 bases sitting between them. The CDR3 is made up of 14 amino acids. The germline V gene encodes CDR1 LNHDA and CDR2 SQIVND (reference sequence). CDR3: CASSPLRSYNEQFF. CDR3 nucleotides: TGTGCCAGTAGCCCCCTGAGATCCTACAATGAGCAGTTCTTC.

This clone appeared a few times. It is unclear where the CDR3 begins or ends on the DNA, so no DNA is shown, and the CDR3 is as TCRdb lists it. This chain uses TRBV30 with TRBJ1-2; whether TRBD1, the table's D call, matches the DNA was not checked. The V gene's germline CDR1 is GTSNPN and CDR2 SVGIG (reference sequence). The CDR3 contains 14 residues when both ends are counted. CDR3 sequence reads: CAWSVGQGSFDHTF.

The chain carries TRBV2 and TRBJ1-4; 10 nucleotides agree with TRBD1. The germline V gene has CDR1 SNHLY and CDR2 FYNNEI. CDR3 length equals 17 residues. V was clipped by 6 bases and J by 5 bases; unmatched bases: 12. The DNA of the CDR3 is TGTGCCAGCAGCGTTGGACAGGGGGTTCGGGGGAATGAAAAACTGTTTTTT. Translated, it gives CASSVGQGVRGNEKLFF.

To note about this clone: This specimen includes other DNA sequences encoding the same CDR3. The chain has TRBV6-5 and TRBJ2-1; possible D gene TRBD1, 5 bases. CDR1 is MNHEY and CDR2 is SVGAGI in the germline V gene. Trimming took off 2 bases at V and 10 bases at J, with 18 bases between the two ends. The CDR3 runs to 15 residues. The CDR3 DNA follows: TGTGCCAGCAGTTACAGAGCGTCAAACTCAGGGGAGCAGTTCTTC. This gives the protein CASSYRASNSGEQFF.